This TCR beta chain was profiled in a study of persistence of HIV-infected CD4 T cells. With regard to this clone: Its antigen is unidentified.

The libraries were made with immunoSEQ version 4 in survey mode. This table comes from immunoSEQ multiplex PCR, and its TCRdb copy is limited to in-frame clones, with some not included. There are more than 15,000 clones in the sample; 75% to 80% occur only once, and about 6.8% lies in the top ten. Stimulation used 8.5 to 10 ug/mL lysate from CMV-infected fibroblasts. CD4+ T cells upregulating both CD40 ligand and CD69 were sorted as responding cells. Donors had undetectable plasma HIV-1 RNA, under 50 copies/mL, for 4+ years. Before stimulation, PBMCs underwent CD8+ T cell depletion. Germline values: CDR1 ENHRY, CDR2 SYGVKD. The CDR3 is 15 amino acids. V dropped 5 bases and J dropped 3; count of bases not matched to a gene: 9. Study-wide results and limits: Rare CMV-responding cells carrying HIV-1 proviruses were not analyzed separately for TCR. Proviral oligoclonality tracked with TCR oligoclonality within the same sorted cells.

The chain recombines TRBV10-3 with TRBJ2-7, with 8 bases matching TRBD1. This TCR came from an adult man with HIV who was CMV-seropositive. The sequences come from CD4+ T cells sorted from PBMCs after approximately 19-hour stimulation, collected from a patient who received antiretroviral therapy. DNA for the CDR3: TGTGCCATCAGTCCGACAGGGGCCCAGATCTACGAGCAGTACTTC. Protein product: CAISPTGAQIYEQYF.